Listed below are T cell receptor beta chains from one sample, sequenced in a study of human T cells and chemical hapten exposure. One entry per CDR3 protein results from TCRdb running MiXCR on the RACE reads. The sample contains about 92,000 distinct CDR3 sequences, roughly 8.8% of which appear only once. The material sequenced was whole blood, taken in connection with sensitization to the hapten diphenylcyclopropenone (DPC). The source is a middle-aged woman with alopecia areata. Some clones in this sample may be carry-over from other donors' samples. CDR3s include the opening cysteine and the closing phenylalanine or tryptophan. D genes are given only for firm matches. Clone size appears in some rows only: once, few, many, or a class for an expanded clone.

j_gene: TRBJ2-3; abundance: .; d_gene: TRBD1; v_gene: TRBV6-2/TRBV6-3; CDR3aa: CASRTGTGLDTQYF; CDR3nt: TGTGCCAGCAGAACCGGGACAGGGTTAGATACGCAGTATTTT
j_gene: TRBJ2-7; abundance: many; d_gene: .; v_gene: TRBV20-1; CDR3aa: CSARDPGPGVEQYF; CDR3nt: TGCAGTGCTAGAGATCCAGGGCCTGGGGTGGAGCAGTACTTC
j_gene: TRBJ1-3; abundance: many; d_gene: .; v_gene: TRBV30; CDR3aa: CAWSVGQNGNTIYF; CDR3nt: TGTGCCTGGAGTGTAGGTCAGAATGGAAACACCATATATTTT
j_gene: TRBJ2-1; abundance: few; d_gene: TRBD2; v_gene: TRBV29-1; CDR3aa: CSATSGGAHNEQFF; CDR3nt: TGCAGCGCTACCAGCGGGGGGGCCCACAATGAGCAGTTCTTC
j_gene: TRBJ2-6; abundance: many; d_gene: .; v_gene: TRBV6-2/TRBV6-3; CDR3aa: CASTLRDRSNSGANVLTF; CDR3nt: TGTGCCAGCACCCTAAGGGACCGATCGAACTCTGGGGCCAACGTCCTGACTTTC
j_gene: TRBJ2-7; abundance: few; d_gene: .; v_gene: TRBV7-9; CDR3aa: CASRPGLSYEQYF; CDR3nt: TGTGCCAGCCGCCCCGGACTTTCCTACGAGCAGTACTTC
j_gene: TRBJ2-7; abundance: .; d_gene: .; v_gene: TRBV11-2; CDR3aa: CASSGTAILVKGEQYF; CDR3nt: TGTGCCAGCAGCGGTACGGCGATACTCGTCAAGGGCGAGCAGTACTTC
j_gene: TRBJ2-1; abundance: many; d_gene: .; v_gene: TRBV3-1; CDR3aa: CASSLMGDSSYNEQFF; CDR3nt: TGTGCCAGCAGCCTAATGGGGGATAGCTCCTACAATGAGCAGTTCTTC
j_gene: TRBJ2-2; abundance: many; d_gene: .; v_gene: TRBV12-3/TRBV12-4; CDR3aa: CATHTNTGELFF; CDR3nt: TGTGCCACCCACACTAACACCGGGGAGCTGTTTTTT
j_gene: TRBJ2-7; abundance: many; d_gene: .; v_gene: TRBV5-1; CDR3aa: CASSLASYEQYF; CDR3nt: TGCGCCAGCAGCTTGGCCTCCTACGAGCAGTACTTC
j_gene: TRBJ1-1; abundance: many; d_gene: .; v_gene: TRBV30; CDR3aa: CAWSVKAGGGTEAFF; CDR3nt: TGTGCCTGGAGTGTAAAAGCCGGAGGGGGGACTGAAGCTTTCTTT
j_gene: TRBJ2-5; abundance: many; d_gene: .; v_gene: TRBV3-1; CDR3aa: CASSQEPGRQETQYF; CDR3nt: TGTGCCAGCAGCCAAGAACCGGGCAGACAGGAGACCCAGTACTTC
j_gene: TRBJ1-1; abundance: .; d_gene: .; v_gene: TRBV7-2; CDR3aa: CASRAVRGTEAFF; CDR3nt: TGTGCCAGCAGGGCCGTTCGGGGGACTGAAGCTTTCTTT
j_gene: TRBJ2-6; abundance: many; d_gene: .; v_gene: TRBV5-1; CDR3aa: CASSPEGQHYESGANVLTF; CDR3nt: TGCGCCAGCAGTCCCGAGGGGCAGCATTACGAGTCAGGGGCCAACGTCCTGACTTTC
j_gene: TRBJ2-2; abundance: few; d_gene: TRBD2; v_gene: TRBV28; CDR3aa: CASSLLGLAGWDITNTGELFF; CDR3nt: TGTGCCAGCAGTTTGTTAGGACTAGCGGGGTGGGACATCACGAACACCGGGGAGCTGTTTTTT
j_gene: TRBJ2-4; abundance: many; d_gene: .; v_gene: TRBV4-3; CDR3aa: CASSSGAAAKNIQYF; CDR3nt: TGCGCCAGCAGCTCAGGGGCGGCGGCCAAAAACATTCAGTACTTC
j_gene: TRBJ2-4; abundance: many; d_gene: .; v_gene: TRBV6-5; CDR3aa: CASSYSAQGPKYF; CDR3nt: TGTGCCAGCAGTTACTCTGCTCAGGGACCTAAGTACTTC
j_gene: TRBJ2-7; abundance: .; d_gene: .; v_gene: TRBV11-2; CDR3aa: CASSFHYEQYF; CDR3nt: TGTGCCAGCAGCTTTCACTACGAGCAGTACTTC
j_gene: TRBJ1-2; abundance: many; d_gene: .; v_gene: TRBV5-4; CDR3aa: CASSLGGNYGYTF; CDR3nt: TGTGCCAGCAGCTTGGGAGGCAACTATGGCTACACCTTC
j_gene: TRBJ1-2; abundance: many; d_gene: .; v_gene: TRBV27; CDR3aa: CASSLRGGLGGYTF; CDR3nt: TGTGCCAGCAGTTTAAGGGGGGGACTGGGTGGCTACACCTTC
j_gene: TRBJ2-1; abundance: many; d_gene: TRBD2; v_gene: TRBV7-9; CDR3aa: CASSLASGGLHEQFF; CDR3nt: TGTGCCAGCAGCTTAGCTAGCGGGGGGTTGCATGAGCAGTTCTTC
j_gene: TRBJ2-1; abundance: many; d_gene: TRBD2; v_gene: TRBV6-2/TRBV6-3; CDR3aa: CASEIAGGLVGEQFF; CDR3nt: TGTGCCAGCGAAATAGCGGGGGGGCTGGTGGGTGAGCAGTTCTTC
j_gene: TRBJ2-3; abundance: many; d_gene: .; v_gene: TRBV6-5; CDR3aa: CASSYSRRDTQYF; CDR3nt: TGTGCCAGCAGTTACTCGAGGAGGGATACGCAGTATTTT
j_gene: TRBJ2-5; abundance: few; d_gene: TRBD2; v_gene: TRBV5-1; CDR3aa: CASSLGSGLAGKETQYF; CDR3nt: TGCGCCAGCAGCTTGGGGTCCGGACTAGCGGGCAAAGAGACCCAGTACTTC
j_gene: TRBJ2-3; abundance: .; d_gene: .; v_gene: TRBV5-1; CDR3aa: CASSLGDPLADTQYF; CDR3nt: TGCGCCAGCAGCTTGGGGGACCCGCTCGCAGATACGCAGTATTTT
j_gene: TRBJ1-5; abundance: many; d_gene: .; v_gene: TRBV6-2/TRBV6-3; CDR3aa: CASRGLNQPQHF; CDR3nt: TGTGCCAGCCGGGGCCTCAATCAGCCCCAGCATTTT
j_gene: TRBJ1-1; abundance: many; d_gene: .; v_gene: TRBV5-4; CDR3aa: CASSSSGRGDTEAFF; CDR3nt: TGTGCCAGCAGCTCGTCCGGCAGGGGTGACACTGAAGCTTTCTTT
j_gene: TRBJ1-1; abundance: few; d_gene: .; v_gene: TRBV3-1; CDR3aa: CASSQGIARAFF; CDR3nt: TGTGCCAGCAGCCAAGGGATCGCCCGGGCTTTCTTT
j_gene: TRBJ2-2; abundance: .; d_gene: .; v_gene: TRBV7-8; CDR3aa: CASSLVSGELFF; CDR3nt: TGTGCCAGCAGCTTAGTTTCCGGGGAGCTGTTTTTT
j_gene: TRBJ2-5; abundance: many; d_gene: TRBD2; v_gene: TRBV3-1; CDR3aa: CASSQVAGGGQTQYF; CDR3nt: TGTGCCAGCAGCCAAGTGGCGGGGGGTGGACAGACCCAGTACTTC
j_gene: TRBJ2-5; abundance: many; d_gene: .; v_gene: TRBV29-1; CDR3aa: CSVVIGAKETQYF; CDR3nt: TGCAGCGTTGTCATAGGGGCGAAGGAGACCCAGTACTTC
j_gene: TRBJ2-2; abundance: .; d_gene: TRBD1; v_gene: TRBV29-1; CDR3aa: CSVAWGTGNTGELFF; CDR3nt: TGCAGCGTAGCATGGGGGACAGGCAACACCGGGGAGCTGTTTTTT
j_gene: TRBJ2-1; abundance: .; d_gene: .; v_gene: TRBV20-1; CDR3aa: CSARDSMEFF; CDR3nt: TGCAGTGCTAGAGATTCTATGGAGTTCTTC
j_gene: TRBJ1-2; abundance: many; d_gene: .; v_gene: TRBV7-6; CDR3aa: CASSEFPQGRVYGYTF; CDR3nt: TGTGCCAGCAGCGAATTCCCACAGGGAAGAGTCTATGGCTACACCTTC
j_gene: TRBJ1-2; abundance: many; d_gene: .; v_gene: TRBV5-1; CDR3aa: CASSLDGVRVANYGYTF; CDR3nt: TGCGCCAGCAGCTTGGACGGGGTGCGGGTAGCTAACTATGGCTACACCTTC
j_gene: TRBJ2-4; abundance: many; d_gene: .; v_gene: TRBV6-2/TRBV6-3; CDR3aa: CASSEAQGLAKNIQYF; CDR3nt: TGTGCCAGCAGCGAGGCCCAGGGACTAGCCAAAAACATTCAGTACTTC
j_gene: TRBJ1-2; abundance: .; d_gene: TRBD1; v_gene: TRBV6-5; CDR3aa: CASSSWDRTNYGYTF; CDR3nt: TGTGCCAGCAGTTCCTGGGACAGAACTAACTATGGCTACACCTTC
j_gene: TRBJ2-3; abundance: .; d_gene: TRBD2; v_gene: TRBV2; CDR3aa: CATEAGGGTDTQYF; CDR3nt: TGTGCCACCGAAGCGGGGGGGGGCACAGATACGCAGTATTTT
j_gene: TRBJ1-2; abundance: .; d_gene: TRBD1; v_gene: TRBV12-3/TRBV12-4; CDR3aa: CASSLGTGGYGYTF; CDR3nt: TGTGCCAGCAGTTTGGGGACAGGGGGCTATGGCTACACCTTC
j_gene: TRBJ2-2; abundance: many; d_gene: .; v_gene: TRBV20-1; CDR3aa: CSGEAPGFTGELFF; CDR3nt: TGCAGTGGCGAAGCCCCAGGGTTCACCGGGGAGCTGTTTTTT
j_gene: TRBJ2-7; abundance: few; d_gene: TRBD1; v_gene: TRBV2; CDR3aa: CASSVRDSIYEQYF; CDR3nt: TGTGCCAGCAGTGTAAGGGACAGCATCTACGAGCAGTACTTC
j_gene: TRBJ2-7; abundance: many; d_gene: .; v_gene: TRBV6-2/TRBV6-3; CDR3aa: CARGSAEQYF; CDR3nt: TGTGCAAGGGGTTCCGCCGAGCAGTACTTC
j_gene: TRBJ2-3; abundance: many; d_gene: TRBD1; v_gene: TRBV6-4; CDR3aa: CASSPDRVRADTQYF; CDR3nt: TGTGCCAGCAGTCCCGACAGGGTCAGGGCCGATACGCAGTATTTT
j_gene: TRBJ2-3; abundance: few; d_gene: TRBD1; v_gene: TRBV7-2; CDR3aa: CASSPGQGAITQYF; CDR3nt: TGTGCCAGCAGCCCCGGACAGGGGGCTATTACGCAGTATTTT
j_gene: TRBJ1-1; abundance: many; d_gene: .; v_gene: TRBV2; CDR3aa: CASSLGEAFF; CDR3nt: TGTGCCAGCAGTCTGGGTGAAGCTTTCTTT
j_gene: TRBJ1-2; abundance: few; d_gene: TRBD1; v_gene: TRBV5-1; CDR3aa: CASSFTGESNYGYTF; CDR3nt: TGCGCCAGCAGCTTTACAGGGGAAAGTAACTATGGCTACACCTTC
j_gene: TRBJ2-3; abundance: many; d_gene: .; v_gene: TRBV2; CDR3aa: CASSEVRRGSDTQYF; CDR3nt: TGTGCCAGCAGTGAGGTTCGGCGAGGGTCAGATACGCAGTATTTT
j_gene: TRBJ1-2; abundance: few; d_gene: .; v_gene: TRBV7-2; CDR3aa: CASSWDYYGYTF; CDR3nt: TGTGCCAGCAGCTGGGATTACTATGGCTACACCTTC
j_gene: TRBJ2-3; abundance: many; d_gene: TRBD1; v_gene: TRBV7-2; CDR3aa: CASSLDRGYTDTQYF; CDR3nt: TGTGCCAGCAGCTTAGACAGGGGCTACACAGATACGCAGTATTTT
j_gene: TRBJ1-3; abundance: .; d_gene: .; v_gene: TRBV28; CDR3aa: CASSLGGTGNTIYF; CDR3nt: TGTGCCAGCAGTTTAGGAGGAACTGGAAACACCATATATTTT
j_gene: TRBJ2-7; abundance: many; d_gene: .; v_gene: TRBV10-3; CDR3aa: CAISESGLYEQYF; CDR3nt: TGTGCCATCAGCGAGTCGGGCCTCTACGAGCAGTACTTC
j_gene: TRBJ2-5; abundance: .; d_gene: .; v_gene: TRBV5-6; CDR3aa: CASSLMGQQETQYF; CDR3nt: TGTGCCAGCAGCTTGATGGGGCAGCAAGAGACCCAGTACTTC
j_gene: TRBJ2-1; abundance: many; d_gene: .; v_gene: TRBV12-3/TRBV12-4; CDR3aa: CASSSVMYNEQFF; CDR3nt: TGTGCCAGCAGTTCAGTTATGTACAATGAGCAGTTCTTC
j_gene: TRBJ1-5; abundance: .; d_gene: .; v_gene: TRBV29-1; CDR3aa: CSVAPGTSNQPQHF; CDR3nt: TGCAGCGTTGCACCCGGGACAAGCAATCAGCCCCAGCATTTT
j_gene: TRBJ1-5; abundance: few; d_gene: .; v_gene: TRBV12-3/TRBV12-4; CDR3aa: CASSFSAPQPQHF; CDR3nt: TGTGCCAGCAGTTTTTCCGCACCCCAGCCCCAGCATTTT
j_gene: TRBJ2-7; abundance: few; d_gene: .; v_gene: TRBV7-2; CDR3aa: CASSFFRGAWYF; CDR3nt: TGTGCCAGCAGCTTCTTCCGGGGGGCATGGTACTTC